This T cell receptor beta chain was observed in a study of blood T cell repertoires in COVID-19. Overall study context: The United States, Italy and Spain provided the acute and convalescent COVID-19 samples. Sources were T cells, B-cell-depleted T cells, or PBMCs; the material itself was cDNA or gDNA.

Original methodology: Estimation of nucleated cell counts was performed using reference gene primer amplification. Data came from immunoSEQ multiplex PCR; TCRdb stores just in-frame clones and leaves some out. The V and J calls and the clone size are those of that table, but D and trimming were determined from the DNA. The repertoire holds 65,000 or so clones, with over 75% as singletons. The CDR3 extends over 15 amino acids. V was clipped by 5 bases and J by 1 base; unmatched bases: 4. Germline-derived CDR1 and CDR2 are SGHVS and FQNEAQ. What was sequenced was peripheral blood. The rearrangement uses TRBV7-8 and TRBJ2-7, with 11 bases lining up with TRBD2. The TCR comes from a man older than 75 with acute or convalescent COVID-19. The CDR3 DNA reads TGTGCCAGCAGCGAGGGACTAGCGGCTTCCTACGAGCAGTACTTC. It specifies CASSEGLAASYEQYF.